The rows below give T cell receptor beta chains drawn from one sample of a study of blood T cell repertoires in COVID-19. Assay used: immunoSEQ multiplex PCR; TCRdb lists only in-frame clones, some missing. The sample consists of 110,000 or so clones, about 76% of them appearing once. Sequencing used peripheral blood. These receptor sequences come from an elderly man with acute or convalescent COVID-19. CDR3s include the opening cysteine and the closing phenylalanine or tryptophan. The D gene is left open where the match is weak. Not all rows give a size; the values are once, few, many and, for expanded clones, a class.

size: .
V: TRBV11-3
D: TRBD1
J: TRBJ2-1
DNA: TGTGCCAGCAGCCAAAAACCCGGGACAGGGTCGGATGAGCAGTTCTTC
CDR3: CASSQKPGTGSDEQFF

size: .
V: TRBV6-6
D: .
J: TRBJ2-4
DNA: TGTGCCAGCAGTTACAAGGGTCAGGGGGCAGCGGGACTACTCTTC
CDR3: CASSYKGQGAAGLLF

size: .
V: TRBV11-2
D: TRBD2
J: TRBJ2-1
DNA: TGTGCCAGCAGTCTCCGTACTAGCGAGTTGACGAGCTCCTACAATGAGCAGTTCTTC
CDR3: CASSLRTSELTSSYNEQFF

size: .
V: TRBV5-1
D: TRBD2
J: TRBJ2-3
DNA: TGCGCCAGCTCACGAGGGAGGGAGGGCACAGATACGCAGTATTTT
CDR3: CASSRGREGTDTQYF

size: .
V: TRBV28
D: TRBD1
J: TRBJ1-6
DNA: TGTGCCAGCCGGGAGAAACAGGGGAATTCACCCCTCCACTTT
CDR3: CASREKQGNSPLHF

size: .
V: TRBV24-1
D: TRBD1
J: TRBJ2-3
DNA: TGTGCCACCAGTGTGAGGGGGCTGGGAGATACGCAGTATTTT
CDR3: CATSVRGLGDTQYF

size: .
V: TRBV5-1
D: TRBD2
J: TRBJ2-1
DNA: TGCGCCAGCAGCTCGGGACTAGCGGGAGGCCCTGGGGCCTTCAATGAGCAGTTCTTC
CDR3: CASSSGLAGGPGAFNEQFF

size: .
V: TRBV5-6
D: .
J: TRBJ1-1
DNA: TGTGCCAGCAGCCTGAACAGGAACACTGAAGCTTTCTTT
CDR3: CASSLNRNTEAFF

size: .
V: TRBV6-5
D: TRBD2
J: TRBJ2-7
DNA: TGTGCCAGCAGGAGTAGCGGGAGGGGCTACGAGCAGTACTTC
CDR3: CASRSSGRGYEQYF

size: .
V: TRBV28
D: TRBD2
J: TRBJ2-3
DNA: TGTGCCAGCAGTTTTGGTGGCGGGAGAGCAGATACGCAGTATTTT
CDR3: CASSFGGGRADTQYF

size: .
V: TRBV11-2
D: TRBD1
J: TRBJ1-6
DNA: TGTGCCAGCAGCTCTCGACAGGGTGAAGGTTCACCCCTCCACTTT
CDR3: CASSSRQGEGSPLHF

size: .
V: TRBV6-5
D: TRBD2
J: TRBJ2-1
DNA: TGTGCCAGCAGCGCCCTAGCGGGCCTGGGGAATGAGCAGTTCTTC
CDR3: CASSALAGLGNEQFF

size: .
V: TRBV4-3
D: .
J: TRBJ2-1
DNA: TGCGCCAGCAGCCAAGCTGGGGGAGGTTTCGATGAGCAGTTCTTC
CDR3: CASSQAGGGFDEQFF

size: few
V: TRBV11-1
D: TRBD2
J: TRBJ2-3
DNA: TGTGCCAGCAGCGTACTAGCGGGAGGAACAGATACGCAGTATTTT
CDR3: CASSVLAGGTDTQYF

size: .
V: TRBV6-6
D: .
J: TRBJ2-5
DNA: TGTGCCAGCAGTTATCAAGCTCAAGAGACCCAGTACTTC
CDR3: CASSYQAQETQYF

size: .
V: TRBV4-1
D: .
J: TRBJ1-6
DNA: TGCGCCAGCAGCCAGGAGGTTACTCCCGATTCACCCCTCCACTTT
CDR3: CASSQEVTPDSPLHF

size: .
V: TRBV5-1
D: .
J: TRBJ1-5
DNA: TGCGCCAGCAGCTTGGGACAGACTGATCAGCCCCAGCATTTT
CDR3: CASSLGQTDQPQHF

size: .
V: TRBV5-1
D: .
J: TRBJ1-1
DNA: TGCGCCAGCAGCCCTCAAACTTCAAGCACTGAAGCTTTCTTT
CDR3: CASSPQTSSTEAFF

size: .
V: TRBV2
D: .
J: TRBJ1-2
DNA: TGTGCCAGCAGTGAAACGCGGGAAGACTATGGCTACACCTTC
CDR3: CASSETREDYGYTF

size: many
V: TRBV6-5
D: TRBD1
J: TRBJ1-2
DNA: TGTGCCAGCAGGGAGACAGGGAACGTACGTTATGGCTACACCTTC
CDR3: CASRETGNVRYGYTF